The 20 T cell receptor beta chains below come from one sample, sequenced in a study of regulatory T cells in long-lasting Graves disease. The time point here: newly diagnosed GD, antithyroid drugs for less than 3 months. PBMCs were the source of the RNA used for TCR sequencing. To make TCR beta libraries, researchers used iRepertoire HTBI primers and Arm-PCR of CDR3 regions. TCRdb fed the multiplex PCR reads into MiXCR, producing one record per CDR3 protein. The sample has 400,000 to 500,000 distinct CDR3 sequences, 15% seen once; the top ten hold roughly 8%. The same sample was also studied in work on T cells in Graves' hyperthyroidism and ophthalmopathy.

The sample here was peripheral blood mononuclear cells (PBMCs), taken at new diagnosis, from a patient treated with antithyroid drugs. The receptors stem from a woman between 40 and 55 years old with Graves disease.

Many counts were recorded for this clonotype. This chain connects TRBV3-1 to TRBJ1-4, with 8 positions matching TRBD1. In germline, CDR1 is LGHDT, CDR2 YNNKEL (reference sequence). V lost 3 bases, J lost 7 bases, and 7 bases stayed unmatched. There are 15 residues in the CDR3. The CDR3 DNA follows: TGTGCCAGCAGCCACAGTCAGGGGGCGCGTGAAAAACTGTTTTTT. It codes for CASSHSQGAREKLFF.

The chain couples TRBV5-6 to TRBJ2-5, with D possibly TRBD2 on 5 matching bases. The length of the CDR3 is 14 residues. CDR1 SGHDT and CDR2 YYEEEE come from the germline V gene. The V gene lost 1 base and the J gene lost 0 bases, with 7 bases spanning the gap. The DNA of the CDR3 is TGTGCCAGCAGCTTGAGGGAGTACCAAGAGACCCAGTACTTC. This translates into CASSLREYQETQYF.

Written as DNA, the CDR3 is TGCAGTGCCAGCCGGTCTGAGGAGCAGTACTTC. It encodes CSASRSEEQYF. The chain uses TRBV20-1 and TRBJ2-7; D remains unclear. Trimming left V 6 bases short and J 7 bases short, with 13 bases between. Per the germline V gene, CDR1 is DFQATT and CDR2 is SNEGSKA (reference sequence). CDR3 length: 11 amino acids.

In regard to this clonotype: This may arise from a read error, as a much more abundant clone is one base away. Because it lacks the conserved phenylalanine or tryptophan at the end, this CDR3 is likely a read error. The chain's CDR3 is CASSFEGYGTGELFL. The CDR3 DNA follows: TGTGCCAGCAGTTTTGAGGGGTATGGCACCGGGGAGCTGTTTCTT. This chain uses TRBV28 with TRBJ2-2; D might be TRBD1 or TRBD2, each matching 5 bases. The CDR3 is 15 residues long. The germline V and J ends were trimmed by 3 bases and 4 bases, with 12 bases remaining between them. The germline CDR1 and CDR2 sequences are MDHEN and SYDVKM.

The J gene is TRBJ2-2, the V gene TRBV3-1; TRBD1 matches 10 bases. Trimming took 5 bases from V and 3 from J; bases not matched to a gene: 6. CDR1 is LGHDT, CDR2 YNNKEL, per germline (reference sequence). This CDR3 is built from 16 residues. The DNA of the CDR3 is TGTGCCAGCAGCGGGGGGACAGGGGACGACACCGGGGAGCTGTTTTTT. Translated: CASSGGTGDDTGELFF.

The table lists this clonotype with a few counts. This chain links TRBV28 with TRBJ2-2, with D perhaps matching TRBD1 (6 bases). This CDR3 has 16 amino acids. Trimming removed 6 bases at V and 3 bases at J, with 17 bases between. Looked up from germline, CDR1 is MDHEN and CDR2 is SYDVKM. CDR3 DNA sequence: TGTGCCAGCAGACCGCTGATCAGGGGTTACACCGGGGAGCTGTTTTTT. Translated: CASRPLIRGYTGELFF.

There are many counts of this clonotype. J is TRBJ1-4 and V is TRBV30; the D is unclear. This CDR3 region has 13 residues. Germline lookup yields CDR1 GTSNPN and CDR2 SVGIG (reference sequence). Trimming stripped 8 bases from V and 8 bases from J, with 18 bases between. The CDR3 coding sequence is TGTGCCGGGGTCGGAGGGCTTTGGGAAAAACTGTTTTTT. Its translation: CAGVGGLWEKLFF.

Ten or more counts support this clonotype. The CDR3 coding sequence is TGTGCCAGCAGCCCCACCATCAACTCTGGAAACACCATATATTTT. Translated: CASSPTINSGNTIYF. The rearrangement uses TRBV7-2 and TRBJ1-3; no firm D call. This CDR3 has 15 amino acids. Per germline, CDR1 SGHTA and CDR2 FQGNSA. V was trimmed by 5 bases and J by 0 bases, leaving 11 bases between them.

This clonotype was seen ten or more times. J is TRBJ2-7 and V is TRBV6-5, with TRBD1 matching 10 bases. The CDR3 contains 16 residues. V lost 1 base, J lost 4 bases, and 7 bases stayed unmatched. Germline assignment: CDR1 MNHEY and CDR2 SVGAGI. Here the CDR3 DNA reads TGTGCCAGCAGTTACTTGCCGGGACAGGGGTCGTACGAGCAGTACTTC. Translated: CASSYLPGQGSYEQYF.

The rearrangement uses TRBV29-1 and TRBJ2-3; 7 bases are shared with TRBD2. The J segment lost 3 bases and the V segment lost 6 bases, leaving 15 bases of the junction unmatched. This CDR3 contains 16 residues. The germline V gene encodes CDR1 SQVTM and CDR2 ANQGSEA. The chain's CDR3 is CSVRGGRLAETDTQYF. CDR3 sequence (DNA): TGCAGCGTCCGCGGAGGCCGGCTAGCGGAAACAGATACGCAGTATTTT.

This clonotype was seen repeatedly, ten times or more. The rearrangement uses TRBV11-3 and TRBJ2-1; D is perhaps TRBD1 (7 bases). CDR1 SGHNT and CDR2 YENEEA come from the germline V gene. The CDR3 contains 17 residues. V was pared by 3 bases and J by 8 bases, with 23 bases between. Written as DNA, the CDR3 is TGTGCCAGCAGCTTTGGGATACAGGGGTGGGGAGGCGATGAGCAGTTCTTC. Its protein product is CASSFGIQGWGGDEQFF. The full variable domain, in which reference TRBV11-3 and TRBJ2-1 provide the parts outside the CDR3, is EAGVVQSPRYKIIEKKQPVAFWCNPISGHNTLYWYLQNLGQGPELLIRYENEEAVDDSQLPKDRFSAERLKGVDSTLKIQPAELGDSAVYLCASSFGIQGWGGDEQFFGPGTRLTVL.

This clonotype has more than one count but fewer than ten. This chain uses TRBV19 with TRBJ2-7, with 7 bases fitting TRBD1. J lost 4 bases, V lost 4 bases, and 10 bases had no gene match. This CDR3 contains 15 residues. CDR1 and CDR2 (germline): LNHDA, SQIVND (reference sequence). This CDR3 is CASSSTGAEGYEQYF. The CDR3 DNA reads TGTGCCAGTAGTAGTACAGGGGCTGAGGGGTACGAGCAGTACTTC.

The chain combines TRBV6-5 with TRBJ1-4; 7 bases are a match to TRBD1. The CDR3 length is 14 residues. The germline V gene has CDR1 MNHEY and CDR2 SVGAGI. V shed 0 bases and J 8 bases; nucleotides not matched to a gene: 3. CDR3 region: CASSYSGQQEKLFF. CDR3 in DNA: TGTGCCAGCAGTTACTCGGGACAGCAAGAAAAACTGTTTTTT.

This clonotype was seen ten or more times. The genes are TRBV11-2 and TRBJ2-7; D is possibly TRBD1 or TRBD2 (5 bases each). CDR1 is SGHAT and CDR2 is FQNNGV in the germline V gene. CDR3 length equals 14 residues. Trimming removed 5 bases from V and 3 bases from J, with 14 bases in between. CDR3 amino acids: CASSSAGTNYEQYF. The CDR3 region has the DNA TGTGCCAGCAGCAGCGCCGGGACGAACTACGAGCAGTACTTC.

This clonotype was counted ten times or more. The chain employs TRBV19 and TRBJ2-7; the D gene is possibly TRBD2 (5 bases). V lost 3 bases and J lost 2, with 11 bases in between. CDR1 is LNHDA, CDR2 SQIVND, per germline (reference sequence). CDR3 length: 14 residues. For the CDR3, the DNA is TGTGCCAGTAGTATCGGTCAGCGGACCTACGAGCAGTACTTC. Protein: CASSIGQRTYEQYF. Together with reference TRBV19 and TRBJ2-7, the CDR3 gives the full variable domain: DGGITQSPKYLFRKEGQNVTLSCEQNLNHDAMYWYRQDPGQGLRLIYYSQIVNDFQKGDIAEGYSVSREKKESFPLTVTSAQKNPTAFYLCASSIGQRTYEQYFGPGTRLTVT.

This clonotype was seen at least ten times. The chain combines TRBV7-2 with TRBJ2-4, with D perhaps matching TRBD2 (5 bases). The germline V and J ends were trimmed by 5 bases and 0 bases, with 14 bases remaining between them. Germline lookup yields CDR1 SGHTA and CDR2 FQGNSA. The CDR3 consists of 16 residues. CDR3 sequence: CASSQRVELAKNIQYF. The CDR3 DNA reads as TGTGCCAGCAGCCAGAGGGTGGAGCTAGCCAAAAACATTCAGTACTTC.

The sample holds many counts of this clonotype. V gene TRBV13 combines with J gene TRBJ1-6; D gene uncertain. The CDR3 spans 14 residues. CDR1 and CDR2 from the germline V gene are PRHDT and FYEKMQ (reference sequence). V lost 2 bases and J lost 7, with 9 bases in between. The CDR3 region has the DNA TGTGCCAGCAGCTTACGCCAGCCCAATTCACCCCTCCACTTT. Its protein is CASSLRQPNSPLHF.

The table lists this clonotype with many counts. The V gene is TRBV12-3 or TRBV12-4, the J gene TRBJ2-7, with 9 bases aligning to TRBD1. The CDR3 has 15 amino acids. V shed 4 bases, J shed 4 bases, and the junction held 8 bases outside the gene matches. This CDR3 reads CASSSPGQGSYEQYF. The CDR3 bases are TGTGCCAGCAGTTCTCCGGGACAGGGATCGTACGAGCAGTACTTC.

J is TRBJ2-7 and V is TRBV5-1; 9 bases fit TRBD1. The closer fit of TRBJ2-5 to the DNA end suggests the J call may be wrong. The CDR3 is 16 amino acids. Germline CDR1 SGHRS, CDR2 YFSETQ. This chain's CDR3 is CASSLAQGAVVETQYF. The CDR3 DNA is TGCGCCAGCAGCTTGGCACAGGGGGCGGTAGTAGAGACCCAGTACTTC.

The chain links TRBV19 to TRBJ2-5; 7 nucleotides align to TRBD2. V lost 4 bases to trimming and J lost 7 bases; unmatched junction nucleotides: 12. CDR1 is LNHDA, CDR2 SQIVND, per germline (reference sequence). This CDR3 has 15 amino acids. The CDR3 region has the DNA TGTGCCAGTAGTAAAGAGGGAGAGTGGGGGGGGACCCAGTACTTC. Its translation: CASSKEGEWGGTQYF.